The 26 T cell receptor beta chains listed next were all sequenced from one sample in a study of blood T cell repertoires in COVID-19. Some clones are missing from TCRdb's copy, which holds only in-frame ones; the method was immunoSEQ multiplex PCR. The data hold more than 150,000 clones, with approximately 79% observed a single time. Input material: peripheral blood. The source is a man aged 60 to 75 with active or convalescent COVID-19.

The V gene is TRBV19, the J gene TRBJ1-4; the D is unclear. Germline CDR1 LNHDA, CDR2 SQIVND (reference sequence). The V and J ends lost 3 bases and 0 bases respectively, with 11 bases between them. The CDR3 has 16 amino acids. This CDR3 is CASSMIGSATNEKLFF. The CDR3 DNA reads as TGTGCCAGTAGTATGATTGGGAGTGCAACTAATGAAAAACTGTTTTTT.

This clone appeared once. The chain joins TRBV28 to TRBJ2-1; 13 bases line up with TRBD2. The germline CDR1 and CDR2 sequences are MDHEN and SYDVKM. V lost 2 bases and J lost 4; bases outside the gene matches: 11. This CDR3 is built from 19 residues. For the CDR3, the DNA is TGTGCCAGCAGTTTAACTAGCGGGAGGGCCGCAGAGATGTACAATGAGCAGTTCTTC. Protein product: CASSLTSGRAAEMYNEQFF.

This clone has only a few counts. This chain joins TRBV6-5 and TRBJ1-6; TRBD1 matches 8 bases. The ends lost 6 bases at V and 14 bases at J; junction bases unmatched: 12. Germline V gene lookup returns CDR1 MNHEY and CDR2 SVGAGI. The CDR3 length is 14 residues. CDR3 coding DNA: TGTGCCAGCAGCCCCAACAGGGGGGGACGGTCCCTCCACTTT. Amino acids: CASSPNRGGRSLHF.

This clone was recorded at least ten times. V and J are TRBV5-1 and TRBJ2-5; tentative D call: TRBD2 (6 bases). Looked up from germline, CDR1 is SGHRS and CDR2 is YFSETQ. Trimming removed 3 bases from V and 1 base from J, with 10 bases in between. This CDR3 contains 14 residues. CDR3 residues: CASSSGTPQETQYF. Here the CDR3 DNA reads TGCGCCAGCAGCTCCGGGACTCCCCAAGAGACCCAGTACTTC. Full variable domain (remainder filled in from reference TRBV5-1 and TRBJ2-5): KAGVTQTPRYLIKTRGQQVTLSCSPISGHRSVSWYQQTPGQGLQFLFEYFSETQRNKGNFPGRFSGRQFSNSRSEMNVSTLELGDSALYLCASSSGTPQETQYFGPGTRLLVL.

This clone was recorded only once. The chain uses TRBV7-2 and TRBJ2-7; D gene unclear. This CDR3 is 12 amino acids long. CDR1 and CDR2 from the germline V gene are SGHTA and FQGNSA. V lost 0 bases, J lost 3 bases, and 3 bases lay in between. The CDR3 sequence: CASSLARYEQYF. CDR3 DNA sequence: TGTGCCAGCAGCTTAGCGCGCTACGAGCAGTACTTC.

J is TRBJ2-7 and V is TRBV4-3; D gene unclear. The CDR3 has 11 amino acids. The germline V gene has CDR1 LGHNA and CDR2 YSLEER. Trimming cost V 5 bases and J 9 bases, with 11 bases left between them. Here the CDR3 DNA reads TGCGCCAGCAGCTCAGGTGTCGCGCAGTACTTC. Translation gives CASSSGVAQYF.

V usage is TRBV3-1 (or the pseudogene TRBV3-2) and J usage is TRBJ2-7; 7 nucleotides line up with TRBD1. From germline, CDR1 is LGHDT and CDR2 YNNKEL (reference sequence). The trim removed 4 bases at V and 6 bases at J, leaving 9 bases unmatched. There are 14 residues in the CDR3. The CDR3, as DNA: TGTGCCAGCAGCCCAAACCGGGACAGAGCCGAGCAGTACTTC. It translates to CASSPNRDRAEQYF.

CDR3 protein: CASSQRPGLAGTDTQYF. CDR3 DNA: TGTGCCAGCAGCCAGCGCCCGGGACTAGCGGGCACAGATACGCAGTATTTT. The chain links TRBV3-1 (or the pseudogene TRBV3-2) to TRBJ2-3, with 11 bases that match TRBD2. The germline V gene has CDR1 LGHDT and CDR2 YNNKEL (reference sequence). V lost 3 bases and J lost 1; bases outside the gene matches: 6. The CDR3 length is 17 residues.

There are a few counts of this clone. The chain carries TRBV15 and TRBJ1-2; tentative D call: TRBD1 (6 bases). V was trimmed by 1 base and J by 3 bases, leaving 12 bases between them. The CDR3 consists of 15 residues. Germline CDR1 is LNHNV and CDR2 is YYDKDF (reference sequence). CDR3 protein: CATSRGAGADYGYTF. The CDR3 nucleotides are TGTGCCACCAGCAGAGGGGCAGGGGCCGACTATGGCTACACCTTC.

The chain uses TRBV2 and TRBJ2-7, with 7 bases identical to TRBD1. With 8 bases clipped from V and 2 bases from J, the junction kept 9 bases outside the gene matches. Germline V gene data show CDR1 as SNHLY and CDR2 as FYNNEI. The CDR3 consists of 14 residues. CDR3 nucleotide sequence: TGTGCCAGCGGTGGACAGGCACTTACCTACGAGCAGTACTTC. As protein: CASGGQALTYEQYF.

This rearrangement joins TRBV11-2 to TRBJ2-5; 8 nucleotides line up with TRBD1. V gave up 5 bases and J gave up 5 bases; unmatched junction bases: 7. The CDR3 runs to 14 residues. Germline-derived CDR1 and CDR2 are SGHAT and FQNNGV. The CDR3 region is CASSRAGGEETQYF. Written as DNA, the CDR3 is TGTGCCAGCAGCCGAGCAGGGGGCGAGGAGACCCAGTACTTC.

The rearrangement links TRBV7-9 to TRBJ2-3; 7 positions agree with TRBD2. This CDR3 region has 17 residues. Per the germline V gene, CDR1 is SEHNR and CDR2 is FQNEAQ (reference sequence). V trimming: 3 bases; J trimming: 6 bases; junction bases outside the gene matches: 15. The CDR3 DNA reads TGTGCCAGCAGCTTCAAACTGCGGGGGTTCGAGGGGGATACGCAGTATTTT. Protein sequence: CASSFKLRGFEGDTQYF.

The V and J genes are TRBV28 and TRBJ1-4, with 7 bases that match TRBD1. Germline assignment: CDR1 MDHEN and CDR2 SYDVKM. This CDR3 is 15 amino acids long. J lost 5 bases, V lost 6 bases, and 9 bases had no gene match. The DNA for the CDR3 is TGTGCCAGCAGGGATAGGGGACAGCGGAATGAAAAACTGTTTTTT. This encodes CASRDRGQRNEKLFF.

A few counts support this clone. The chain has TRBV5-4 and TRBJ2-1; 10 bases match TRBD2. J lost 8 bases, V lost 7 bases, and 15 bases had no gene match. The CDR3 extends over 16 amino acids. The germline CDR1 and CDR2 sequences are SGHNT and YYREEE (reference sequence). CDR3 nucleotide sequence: TGTGCCAGCTCTAGAAGGCTAGCGGGAGTCGTTGATGAGCAGTTCTTC. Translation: CASSRRLAGVVDEQFF.

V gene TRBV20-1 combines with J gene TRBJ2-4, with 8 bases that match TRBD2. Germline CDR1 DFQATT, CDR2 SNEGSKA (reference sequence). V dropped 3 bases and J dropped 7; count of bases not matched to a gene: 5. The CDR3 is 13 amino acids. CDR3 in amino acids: CSASGTRGNIQYF. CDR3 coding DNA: TGCAGTGCTAGTGGGACTAGGGGGAACATTCAGTACTTC.

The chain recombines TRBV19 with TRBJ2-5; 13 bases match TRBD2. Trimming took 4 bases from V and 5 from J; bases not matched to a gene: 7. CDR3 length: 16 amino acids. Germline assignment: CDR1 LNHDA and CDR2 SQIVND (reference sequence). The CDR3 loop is CASSKPGLAGSETQYF. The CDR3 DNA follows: TGTGCCAGTAGTAAACCGGGACTAGCGGGATCGGAGACCCAGTACTTC.

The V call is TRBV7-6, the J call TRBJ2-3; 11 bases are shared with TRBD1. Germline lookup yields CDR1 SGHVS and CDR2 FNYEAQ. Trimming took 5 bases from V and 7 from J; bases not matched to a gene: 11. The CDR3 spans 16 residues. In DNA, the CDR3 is TGTGCCAGCAGCGAGCACCCGGGACAGGGGGGGCATACGCAGTATTTT. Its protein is CASSEHPGQGGHTQYF.

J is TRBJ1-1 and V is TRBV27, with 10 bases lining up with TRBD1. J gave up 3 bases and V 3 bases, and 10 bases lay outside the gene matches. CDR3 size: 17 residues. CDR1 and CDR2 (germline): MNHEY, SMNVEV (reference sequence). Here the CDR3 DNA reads TGTGCCAGCAGTTTTGCGGCCGGGACAGGGGTGTACACTGAAGCTTTCTTT. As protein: CASSFAAGTGVYTEAFF.

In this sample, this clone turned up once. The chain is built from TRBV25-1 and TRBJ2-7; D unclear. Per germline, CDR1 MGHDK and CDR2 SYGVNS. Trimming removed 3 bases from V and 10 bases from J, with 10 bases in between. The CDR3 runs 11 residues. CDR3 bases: TGTGCCAGCAGTGAGACTGGAACCCAGTACTTC. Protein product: CASSETGTQYF.

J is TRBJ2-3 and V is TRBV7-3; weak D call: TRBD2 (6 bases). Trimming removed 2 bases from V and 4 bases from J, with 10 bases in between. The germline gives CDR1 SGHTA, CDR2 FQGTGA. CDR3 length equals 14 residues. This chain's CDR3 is CASSLGGFADTQYF. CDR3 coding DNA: TGTGCCAGCAGCTTAGGAGGGTTCGCAGATACGCAGTATTTT.

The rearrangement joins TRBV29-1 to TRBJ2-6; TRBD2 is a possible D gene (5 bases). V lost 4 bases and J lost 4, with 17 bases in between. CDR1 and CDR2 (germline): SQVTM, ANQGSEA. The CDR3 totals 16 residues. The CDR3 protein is CSVAPGIPSGANVLTF. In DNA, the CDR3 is TGCAGCGTTGCCCCCGGGATTCCCTCCGGGGCCAACGTCCTGACTTTC.

The CDR3 is CASSLARRGEQFF. Here the CDR3 DNA reads TGTGCCAGCAGTTTAGCGCGGAGGGGTGAGCAGTTCTTC. The chain is built from TRBV12-3 or TRBV12-4 and TRBJ2-1; TRBD2 is a possible D gene (6 bases). Trimming took 0 bases from V and 9 from J, leaving 9 bases between them. The CDR3 runs 13 residues.

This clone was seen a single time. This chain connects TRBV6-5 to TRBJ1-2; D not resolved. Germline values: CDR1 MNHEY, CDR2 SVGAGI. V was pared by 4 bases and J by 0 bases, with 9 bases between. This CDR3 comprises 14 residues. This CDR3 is CASSFGTANYGYTF. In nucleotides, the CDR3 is TGTGCCAGCAGTTTCGGTACAGCTAACTATGGCTACACCTTC.

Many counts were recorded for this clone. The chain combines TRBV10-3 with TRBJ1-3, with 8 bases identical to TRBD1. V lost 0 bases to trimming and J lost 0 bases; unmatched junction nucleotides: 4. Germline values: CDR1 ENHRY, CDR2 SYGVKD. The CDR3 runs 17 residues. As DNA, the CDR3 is TGTGCCATCAGTGAGTCGCAGGGGGCTTCCTCTGGAAACACCATATATTTT. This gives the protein CAISESQGASSGNTIYF.

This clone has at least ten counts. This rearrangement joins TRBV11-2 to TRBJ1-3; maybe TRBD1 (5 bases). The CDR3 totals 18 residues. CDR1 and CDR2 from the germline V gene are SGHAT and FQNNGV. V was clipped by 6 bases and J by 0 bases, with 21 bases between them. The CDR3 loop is CASSLVGSGLSSGNTIYF. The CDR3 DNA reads TGTGCCAGCAGTCTAGTGGGGTCAGGGCTCTCCTCTGGAAACACCATATATTTT. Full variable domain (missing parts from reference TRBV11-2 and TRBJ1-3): EAGVAQSPRYKIIEKRQSVAFWCNPISGHATLYWYQQILGQGPKLLIQFQNNGVVDDSQLPKDRFSAERLKGVDSTLKIQPAKLEDSAVYLCASSLVGSGLSSGNTIYFGEGSWLTVV.

CDR3 sequence: CASSLGASGSGVEQFF. The CDR3 nucleotides are TGCGCCAGCAGCTTGGGGGCTAGCGGGAGTGGGGTTGAGCAGTTCTTC. The chain uses TRBV5-1 and TRBJ2-1; 10 bases are shared with TRBD2. CDR1 and CDR2 from the germline V gene are SGHRS and YFSETQ. This CDR3 is built from 16 residues. J was trimmed by 9 bases and V by 0 bases; bases with no gene match: 9.